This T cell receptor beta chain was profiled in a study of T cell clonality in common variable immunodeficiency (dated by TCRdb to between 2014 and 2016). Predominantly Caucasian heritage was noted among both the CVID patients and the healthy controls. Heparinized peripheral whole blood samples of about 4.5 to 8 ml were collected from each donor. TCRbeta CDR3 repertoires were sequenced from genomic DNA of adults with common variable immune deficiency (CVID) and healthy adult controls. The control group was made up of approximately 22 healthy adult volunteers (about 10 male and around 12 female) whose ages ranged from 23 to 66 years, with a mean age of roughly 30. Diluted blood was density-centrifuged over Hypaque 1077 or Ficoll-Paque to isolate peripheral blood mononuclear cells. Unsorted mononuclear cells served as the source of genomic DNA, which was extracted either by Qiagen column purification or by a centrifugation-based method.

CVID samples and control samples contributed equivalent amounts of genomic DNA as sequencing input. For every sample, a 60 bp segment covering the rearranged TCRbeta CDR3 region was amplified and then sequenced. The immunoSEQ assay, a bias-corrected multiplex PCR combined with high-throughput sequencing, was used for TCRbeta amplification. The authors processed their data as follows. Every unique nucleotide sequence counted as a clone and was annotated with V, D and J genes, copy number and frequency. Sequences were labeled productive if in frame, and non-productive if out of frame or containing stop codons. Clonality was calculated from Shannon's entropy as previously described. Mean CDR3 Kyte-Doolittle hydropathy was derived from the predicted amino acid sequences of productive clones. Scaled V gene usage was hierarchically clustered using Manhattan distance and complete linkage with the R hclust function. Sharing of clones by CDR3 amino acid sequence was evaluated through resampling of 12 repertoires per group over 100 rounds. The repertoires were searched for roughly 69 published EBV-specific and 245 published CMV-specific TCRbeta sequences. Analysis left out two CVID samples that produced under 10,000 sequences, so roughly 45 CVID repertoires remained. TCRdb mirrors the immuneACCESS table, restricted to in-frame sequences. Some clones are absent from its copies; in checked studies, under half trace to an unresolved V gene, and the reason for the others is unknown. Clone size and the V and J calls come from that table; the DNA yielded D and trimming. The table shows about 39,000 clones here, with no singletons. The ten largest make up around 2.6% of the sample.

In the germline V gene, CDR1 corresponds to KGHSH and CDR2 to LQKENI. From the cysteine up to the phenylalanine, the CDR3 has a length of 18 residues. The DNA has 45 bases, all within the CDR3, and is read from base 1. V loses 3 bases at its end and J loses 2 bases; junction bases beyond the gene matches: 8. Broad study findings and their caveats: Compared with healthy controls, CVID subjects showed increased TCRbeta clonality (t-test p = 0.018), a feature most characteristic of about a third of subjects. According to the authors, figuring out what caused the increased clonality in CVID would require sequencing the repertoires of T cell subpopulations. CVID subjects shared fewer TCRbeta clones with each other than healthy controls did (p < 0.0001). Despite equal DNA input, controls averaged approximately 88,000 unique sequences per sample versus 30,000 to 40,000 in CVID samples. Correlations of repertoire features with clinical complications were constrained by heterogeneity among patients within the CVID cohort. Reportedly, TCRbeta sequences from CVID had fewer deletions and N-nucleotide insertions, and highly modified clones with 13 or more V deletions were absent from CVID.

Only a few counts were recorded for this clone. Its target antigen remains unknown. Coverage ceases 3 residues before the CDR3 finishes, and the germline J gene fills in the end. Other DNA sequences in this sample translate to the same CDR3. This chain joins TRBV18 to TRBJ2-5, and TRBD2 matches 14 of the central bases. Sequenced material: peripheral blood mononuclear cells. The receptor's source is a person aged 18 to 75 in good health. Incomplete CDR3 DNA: TGTGCCAGCTCACCCATTTCGACTAGCGGGAGGGGTCAAGAGACC. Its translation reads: CASSPISTSGRGQET. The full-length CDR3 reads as CASSPISTSGRGQETQYF.